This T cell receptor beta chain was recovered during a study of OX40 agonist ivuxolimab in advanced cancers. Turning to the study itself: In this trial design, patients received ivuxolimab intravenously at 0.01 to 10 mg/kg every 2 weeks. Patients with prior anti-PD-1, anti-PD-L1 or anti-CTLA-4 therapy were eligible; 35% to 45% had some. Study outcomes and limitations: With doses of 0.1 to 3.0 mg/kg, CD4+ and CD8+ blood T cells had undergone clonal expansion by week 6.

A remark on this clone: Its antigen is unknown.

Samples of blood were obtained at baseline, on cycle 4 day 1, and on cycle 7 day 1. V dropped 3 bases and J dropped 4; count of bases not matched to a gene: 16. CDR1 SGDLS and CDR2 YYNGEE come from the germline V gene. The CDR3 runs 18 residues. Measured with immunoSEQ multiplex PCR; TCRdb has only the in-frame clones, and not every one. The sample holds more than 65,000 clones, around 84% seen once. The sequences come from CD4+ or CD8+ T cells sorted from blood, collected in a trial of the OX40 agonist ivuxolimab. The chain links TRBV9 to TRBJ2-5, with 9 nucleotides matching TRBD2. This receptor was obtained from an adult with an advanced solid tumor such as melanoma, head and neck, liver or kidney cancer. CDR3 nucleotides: TGTGCCAGCAGCGCCCTCAGGCGGGAGGGCCGAGGAGGAGAGACCCAGTACTTC. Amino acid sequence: CASSALRREGRGGETQYF.